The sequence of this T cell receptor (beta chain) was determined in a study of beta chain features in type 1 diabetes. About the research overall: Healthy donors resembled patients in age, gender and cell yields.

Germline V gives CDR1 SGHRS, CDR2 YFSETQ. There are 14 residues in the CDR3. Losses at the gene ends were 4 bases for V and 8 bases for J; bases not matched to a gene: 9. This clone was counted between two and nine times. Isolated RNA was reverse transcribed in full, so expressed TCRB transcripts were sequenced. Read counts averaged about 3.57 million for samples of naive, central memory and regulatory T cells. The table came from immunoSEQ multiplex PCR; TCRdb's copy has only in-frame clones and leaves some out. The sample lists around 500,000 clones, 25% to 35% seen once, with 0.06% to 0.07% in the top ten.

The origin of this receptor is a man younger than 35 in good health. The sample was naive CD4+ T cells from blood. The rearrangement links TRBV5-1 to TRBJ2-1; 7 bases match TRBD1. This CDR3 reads CASSQGDVSDEQFF. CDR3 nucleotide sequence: TGCGCCAGCAGCCAGGGGGATGTCAGCGATGAGCAGTTCTTC.